Following are 24 T cell receptor beta chains from one sample sequenced in a study of T cell changes during pregnancy in multiple sclerosis. Data came from immunoSEQ multiplex PCR; TCRdb stores just in-frame clones and leaves some out. Seen here are roughly 59,000 clones, approximately 94% observed once, and the top ten hold more than 3%. The sequences come from CD8+ T cells from peripheral blood mononuclear cells, collected in the second trimester of pregnancy. Receptor source: a female donor with multiple sclerosis, enrolled in a pregnancy study.

This clone was observed once. The chain links TRBV27 to TRBJ1-1; D might be TRBD1 (5 bases). This CDR3 spans 13 amino acids. Germline CDR1 reads MNHEY; CDR2 reads SMNVEV (reference sequence). V lost 5 bases and J 1 base, leaving 8 bases between the germline ends. CDR3 protein: CASSLGPNTEAFF. As DNA, the CDR3 is TGTGCCAGCAGTCTGGGGCCGAACACTGAAGCTTTCTTT.

This chain connects TRBV15 to TRBJ2-3, with 12 nucleotides matching TRBD2. Germline V gene sequence: CDR1 LNHNV, CDR2 YYDKDF (reference sequence). The CDR3 length is 19 residues. Unmatched junction bases numbered 14, after V lost 1 base and J lost 6 bases. Here the CDR3 reads CATSRVTLRTSGVRDTQYF. As DNA, the CDR3 is TGTGCCACCAGCAGAGTGACCCTTAGGACTAGCGGGGTCCGTGATACGCAGTATTTT.

The chain combines TRBV7-9 with TRBJ2-5; D is uncertain. V was cut by 8 bases and J by 2 bases, with 9 bases left in between. The CDR3 length is 12 residues. Germline assignment: CDR1 SEHNR and CDR2 FQNEAQ (reference sequence). The CDR3 spells CASASVQETQYF. CDR3 bases: TGTGCCAGCGCAAGCGTGCAAGAGACCCAGTACTTC.

The chain recombines TRBV11-2 with TRBJ1-4; 8 bases map to TRBD1. This CDR3 has 15 residues. Germline V gives CDR1 SGHAT, CDR2 FQNNGV. With V trimmed by 4 bases and J by 7 bases, 8 bases remained unmatched. CDR3 sequence (DNA): TGTGCCAGCAGCTCCCACGGACAGGGTGGTGAAAAACTGTTTTTT. Amino acids: CASSSHGQGGEKLFF.

The chain couples TRBV6-4 to TRBJ1-1; D is possibly TRBD1 (5 bases). The germline CDR1 and CDR2 sequences are MRHNA and SNTAGT. V was cut by 4 bases and J by 7 bases, with 13 bases left in between. The CDR3 has 13 amino acids. CDR3 DNA: TGTGCCAGCAGTGTCGGCCAGGGATATGAAGCTTTCTTT. The encoded protein is CASSVGQGYEAFF.

The rearrangement links TRBV7-9 to TRBJ2-7, with 7 positions matching TRBD1. This CDR3 contains 15 residues. The germline V gene has CDR1 SEHNR and CDR2 FQNEAQ (reference sequence). V was pared by 5 bases and J by 2 bases, with 9 bases of the junction left unmatched. For the CDR3, the DNA is TGTGCCAGCAGCCCAACCGTGGGACAGACCTACGAGCAGTACTTC. Translation: CASSPTVGQTYEQYF.

The chain carries TRBV18 and TRBJ2-5; D call uncertain. From germline, CDR1 is KGHSH and CDR2 LQKENI. CDR3 length: 14 residues. V lost 1 base, J lost 2 bases, and 8 bases lay in between. Written as DNA, the CDR3 is TGTGCCAGCTCACCACGTGTCAGACAAGAGACCCAGTACTTC. The encoded protein is CASSPRVRQETQYF.

The rearrangement links TRBV11-2 to TRBJ2-7; D might be TRBD1 (6 bases). CDR1 is SGHAT and CDR2 is FQNNGV in the germline V gene. Between the trimmed V and J ends, which lost 5 bases and 3 bases, there was a span of 17 bases. The CDR3 loop spans 15 amino acids. DNA for the CDR3: TGTGCCAGCAGCCCACTGCAGGGGCCGCACTACGAGCAGTACTTC. Protein: CASSPLQGPHYEQYF. Full variable domain (outside the CDR3, taken from reference TRBV11-2 and TRBJ2-7): EAGVAQSPRYKIIEKRQSVAFWCNPISGHATLYWYQQILGQGPKLLIQFQNNGVVDDSQLPKDRFSAERLKGVDSTLKIQPAKLEDSAVYLCASSPLQGPHYEQYFGPGTRLTVT.

The chain recombines TRBV2 with TRBJ2-7; 10 positions match TRBD1. V gave up 7 bases and J gave up 3 bases; unmatched junction bases: 12. Germline V lookup: CDR1 SNHLY, CDR2 FYNNEI. The CDR3 has 16 amino acids. DNA of the CDR3: TGTGCCAGCACCCCAGGACAGGGGGGTGTTGGCTACGAGCAGTACTTC. It encodes CASTPGQGGVGYEQYF.

The chain employs TRBV4-2 and TRBJ2-1; the match to TRBD2 covers 7 bases. The germline CDR1 and CDR2 sequences are LGHNA and YNFKEQ. Trimming cost V 1 base and J 8 bases; bases outside gene matches: 20. CDR3 size: 19 residues. The CDR3 DNA sequence: TGTGCCAGCAGCCAAGGGTACGCGTTGACTAGCCGTGGAGGCGATGAGCAGTTCTTC. Encoded protein: CASSQGYALTSRGGDEQFF.

This rearrangement joins TRBV6-1 to TRBJ2-3; 10 nucleotides line up with TRBD1. J gave up 4 bases and V 8 bases, and 6 bases lay outside the gene matches. The germline V gene has CDR1 MNHNS and CDR2 SASEGT. The CDR3 spans 14 residues. The CDR3 protein is CASGGQGGADTQYF. DNA of the CDR3: TGTGCCAGCGGCGGACAGGGGGGCGCAGATACGCAGTATTTT.

The rearrangement uses TRBV6-4 and TRBJ2-1; maybe TRBD2 (5 bases). This CDR3 has 15 amino acids. Trimming took off 4 bases at V and 4 bases at J, with 14 bases between the two ends. Germline V gene sequence: CDR1 MRHNA, CDR2 SNTAGT. The DNA of the CDR3 is TGTGCCAGCAGTGTGGTGGCGGGCGGGTACAATGAGCAGTTCTTC. It codes for CASSVVAGGYNEQFF.

The chain recombines TRBV10-3 with TRBJ2-6; no clear D. Germline V gene lookup returns CDR1 ENHRY and CDR2 SYGVKD. This CDR3 is 17 amino acids long. The germline V and J ends were trimmed by 6 bases and 0 bases, with 15 bases remaining between them. The CDR3 DNA is TGTGCCATCAGCCCTCTGGGCGAAAGCTCTGGGGCCAACGTCCTGACTTTC. It encodes CAISPLGESSGANVLTF.

The chain links TRBV2 to TRBJ2-7, with D possibly being TRBD2 (7 bases). The CDR3 contains 12 residues. V lost 7 bases to trimming and J lost 5 bases, with 12 bases between them. Germline assignment: CDR1 SNHLY and CDR2 FYNNEI. The CDR3 is CASMGGRNEQYF. As DNA, the CDR3 is TGTGCCAGCATGGGGGGGCGAAACGAGCAGTACTTC.

The chain employs TRBV7-2 and TRBJ2-1; 7 positions match TRBD2. J lost 1 base, V lost 3 bases, and 6 bases had no gene match. CDR1 is SGHTA and CDR2 is FQGNSA in the germline V gene. CDR3 length equals 16 residues. Written as DNA, the CDR3 is TGTGCCAGCAGCTTTACTACAGCGGGATCCTACAATGAGCAGTTCTTC. This gives the protein CASSFTTAGSYNEQFF. The full variable domain, in which reference TRBV7-2 and TRBJ2-1 provide the parts outside the CDR3, is GAGVSQSPSNKVTEKGKDVELRCDPISGHTALYWYRQSLGQGLEFLIYFQGNSAPDKSGLPSDRFSAERTGGSVSTLTIQRTQQEDSAVYLCASSFTTAGSYNEQFFGPGTRLTVL.

The chain recombines TRBV19 with TRBJ2-1, with 9 positions matching TRBD2. J lost 6 bases, V lost 4 bases, and 13 bases had no gene match. The CDR3 runs to 17 residues. The germline CDR1 and CDR2 sequences are LNHDA and SQIVND (reference sequence). This CDR3 is CASSTPNAGGGTNEQFF. CDR3 DNA sequence: TGTGCCAGTAGTACCCCCAACGCGGGAGGGGGGACCAATGAGCAGTTCTTC.

The gene calls are TRBV7-8 and TRBJ2-7; weak D call: TRBD1 (6 bases). The ends were cut back, 6 bases at V and 2 bases at J, with 17 bases in the middle. The CDR3 loop spans 15 amino acids. Germline CDR1 SGHVS, CDR2 FQNEAQ. CDR3 sequence (DNA): TGTGCCAGCAGGTCCGGGACAATCGCTCCCTACGAGCAGTACTTC. Translating it yields CASRSGTIAPYEQYF.

The table lists this clone with a count of one. V usage is TRBV5-5 and J usage is TRBJ2-7; 8 nucleotides match TRBD1. This CDR3 has 14 amino acids. Unmatched junction bases numbered 4, after V lost 2 bases and J lost 3 bases. Germline V gene data show CDR1 as SGHKS and CDR2 as YYEKEE (reference sequence). The CDR3 loop is CASSFGQGHYEQYF. The DNA of the CDR3 is TGTGCCAGCAGCTTTGGACAGGGTCACTACGAGCAGTACTTC.

Here the CDR3 reads CASSFQGLDIEQYF. CDR3 DNA: TGTGCCAGCAGTTTCCAGGGACTGGACATCGAGCAGTACTTC. The rearrangement links TRBV27 to TRBJ2-7; D might be TRBD2 (6 bases). The germline V gene has CDR1 MNHEY and CDR2 SMNVEV (reference sequence). Trimming removed 3 bases from V and 6 bases from J, with 15 bases in between. The CDR3 totals 14 residues.

This chain uses TRBV27 with TRBJ1-1; D remains unclear. The germline CDR1 and CDR2 sequences are MNHEY and SMNVEV (reference sequence). V dropped 5 bases and J dropped 0 bases, with 13 bases sitting between them. The length of the CDR3 is 15 residues. The CDR3 DNA sequence: TGTGCCAGCAGTGCAGTCAGAACTATGAACACTGAAGCTTTCTTT. Protein: CASSAVRTMNTEAFF.

The rearrangement uses TRBV27 and TRBJ2-2; D gene unclear. This CDR3 has 13 residues. Germline V gene data show CDR1 as MNHEY and CDR2 as SMNVEV (reference sequence). The V end lost 8 bases, the J end lost 1 base, and 8 bases lay between the germline ends. The CDR3 sequence is CASRKRNTGELFF. CDR3 nucleotides: TGTGCCAGCCGCAAGAGGAACACCGGGGAGCTGTTTTTT.

The chain uses TRBV9 and TRBJ1-1, with unresolved D. The V gene lost 0 bases and the J gene lost 1 base, with 13 bases spanning the gap. Per germline, CDR1 SGDLS and CDR2 YYNGEE. The CDR3 has 16 amino acids. CDR3 DNA sequence: TGTGCCAGCAGCGTAGCTAGTCGTGGGAGGAACACTGAAGCTTTCTTT. Protein sequence: CASSVASRGRNTEAFF.

The chain is built from TRBV7-8 and TRBJ2-2, with TRBD2 identical over 12 bases. V gave up 3 bases and J gave up 8 bases; unmatched junction bases: 16. In germline, CDR1 is SGHVS, CDR2 FQNEAQ. The CDR3 runs 19 residues. The CDR3 coding sequence is TGTGCCAGCAGCTTCGGCCTAGCGGGAGGGCCGGGATTCAGAGGGGAGCTGTTTTTT. Translated: CASSFGLAGGPGFRGELFF.

This sequence joins TRBV5-8 and TRBJ2-3; TRBD2 aligns across 10 bases. The CDR3 has 16 amino acids. Per germline, CDR1 SGHTS and CDR2 YDEGEE. V was pared by 5 bases and J by 1 base, with 7 bases of the junction left unmatched. CDR3 region: CASSLGGTSGTDTQYF. The DNA for the CDR3 is TGTGCCAGCAGTCTAGGTGGGACTAGCGGCACAGATACGCAGTATTTT.